Listed here are 10 T cell receptor beta chains from one sample, sequenced in a study of blood T cell repertoires in COVID-19. Assay used: immunoSEQ multiplex PCR; TCRdb lists only in-frame clones, some missing. The table shows fewer than 85,000 clones, with approximately 87% occurring only once. The sequencing input was peripheral blood. These TCRs come from a middle-aged man with active COVID-19.

The rearrangement links TRBV24-1 to TRBJ2-1; 7 nucleotides line up with TRBD1. Germline V gene data show CDR1 as KGHDR and CDR2 as SFDVKD. The CDR3 runs 12 residues. The V gene end was trimmed by 10 bases and the J gene end by 5 bases; junction bases not matched to a gene: 4. The CDR3 is CATRDRDNEQFF. CDR3 DNA sequence: TGTGCCACAAGAGACAGGGACAATGAGCAGTTCTTC.

The rearrangement uses TRBV7-2 and TRBJ2-3; TRBD1 is a possible D gene (5 bases). Trimming pared 3 bases from V and 0 bases from J, leaving 13 bases between. This CDR3 has 16 residues. Germline-derived CDR1 and CDR2 are SGHTA and FQGNSA. CDR3 bases: TGTGCCAGCAGCTTTAGGGGTCCCCAAAGCACAGATACGCAGTATTTT. It specifies CASSFRGPQSTDTQYF.

The chain recombines TRBV3-1 (or the pseudogene TRBV3-2) with TRBJ2-3, with TRBD2 matching 7 bases. This CDR3 has 17 amino acids. CDR1 LGHDT and CDR2 YNNKEL come from the germline V gene (reference sequence). Trimming removed 3 bases from V and 4 bases from J; junction bases left unmatched: 13. The CDR3 reads CASSQPQDRGEADTQYF. As DNA, the CDR3 is TGTGCCAGCAGCCAGCCTCAAGACCGGGGGGAGGCAGATACGCAGTATTTT.

The J gene is TRBJ1-1, the V gene TRBV5-1; tentatively, D is TRBD1 (5 bases). CDR3 length: 15 amino acids. The ends were cut back, 0 bases at V and 5 bases at J, with 14 bases in the middle. Per the germline V gene, CDR1 is SGHRS and CDR2 is YFSETQ. In DNA, the CDR3 is TGCGCCAGCAGCTTGGCGGGGGACCCCGGGACTGAAGCTTTCTTT. It encodes CASSLAGDPGTEAFF.

The genes are TRBV28 and TRBJ1-2; perhaps TRBD1 as D (6 bases). The V end was cut by 4 bases, the J end by 0 bases, with 15 bases between. This CDR3 contains 16 residues. From germline, CDR1 is MDHEN and CDR2 SYDVKM. CDR3 region: CASSSPSRGPNYGYTF. The CDR3 DNA is TGTGCCAGCAGTTCCCCCTCCAGGGGACCTAACTATGGCTACACCTTC.

This clone was detected once. J is TRBJ2-6 and V is TRBV5-1; maybe TRBD1 (6 bases). The CDR3 sequence is 17 residues long. V lost 4 bases, J lost 2 bases, and 16 bases lay in between. Per germline, CDR1 SGHRS and CDR2 YFSETQ. The DNA of the CDR3 is TGCGCCAGCAGCGCAGAGACAGGATTGGCTGGGGCCAACGTCCTGACTTTC. This translates into CASSAETGLAGANVLTF.

The chain employs TRBV28 and TRBJ2-7, with D possibly TRBD2 on 7 matching bases. The length of the CDR3 is 15 residues. The germline V gene has CDR1 MDHEN and CDR2 SYDVKM. V lost 6 bases and J lost 3, with 18 bases in between. DNA of the CDR3: TGTGCCAGCAGGCCCTCGAGGGGGAGGGGCTACGAGCAGTACTTC. Protein product: CASRPSRGRGYEQYF.

This clone occurred once. The rearrangement uses TRBV15 and TRBJ2-7; possible D gene TRBD2, 6 bases. V was clipped by 0 bases and J by 4 bases, with 16 bases between them. The CDR3 loop spans 16 amino acids. Looked up from germline, CDR1 is LNHNV and CDR2 is YYDKDF (reference sequence). The CDR3 loop is CATSRDLVGRSYEQYF. As DNA, the CDR3 is TGTGCCACCAGCAGAGATCTGGTGGGGAGGTCGTACGAGCAGTACTTC.

The V call is TRBV9, the J call TRBJ2-3, with 9 bases aligning to TRBD2. The CDR3 sequence is 16 residues long. Unmatched junction bases numbered 9, after V lost 0 bases and J lost 7 bases. The germline V gene has CDR1 SGDLS and CDR2 YYNGEE. The CDR3 nucleotides read TGTGCCAGCAGCGTAGAGGGACTAGCTACGGGGAATACGCAGTATTTT. This encodes CASSVEGLATGNTQYF.

The CDR3 loop is CASRPGQGAGNTEAFF. The DNA of the CDR3 is TGCGCCAGCAGACCGGGACAGGGGGCAGGAAACACTGAAGCTTTCTTT. J is TRBJ1-1 and V is TRBV4-1, with 12 bases fitting TRBD1. The V and J ends lost 6 bases and 2 bases, in that order; junction bases with no gene match: 7. CDR3 length: 16 amino acids. CDR1 is MGHRA, CDR2 YSYEKL, per germline.